These 12 T cell receptor beta chains originate from one sample sequenced in a study of response to subunit inactivated influenza vaccine (dated by TCRdb to 2017 to 2018). The protocol used for the library was RT-PCR. Sequencing was performed on an Illumina HiSeq 2500. Using fastp at Q25 and MiXCR, TCRdb reprocessed the public reads and kept productive beta chains. Merged by CDR3 protein, the rows form single entries marked with the most common genes and DNA. For this sample the table gives 300,000 to 350,000 distinct CDR3 sequences, of which around a fifth were detected only once. The top ten constitute approximately 10% of the sample. The starting material was PBMCs from blood, obtained about 20 months after vaccination. These receptors were obtained from a man aged 45 to 75 who received an inactivated influenza vaccine. Donor details come from another sample of the same person, matched by shared clones.

There are many counts of this clonotype. The V call is TRBV20-1, the J call TRBJ1-1; D remains unclear. Trimming shortened V by 6 bases and J by 4 bases, and 15 bases separated the two germline ends. Per germline, CDR1 DFQATT and CDR2 SNEGSKA (reference sequence). This CDR3 has 13 amino acids. CDR3 sequence reads: CSAPRDRGTEAFF. CDR3 coding DNA: TGCAGTGCCCCGAGGGATCGAGGCACTGAAGCTTTCTTT.

The chain links TRBV9 to TRBJ2-1, with TRBD2 matching 8 bases. Germline trimming cut 4 bases from V and 3 bases from J; bases unmatched to any gene: 6. In germline, CDR1 is SGDLS, CDR2 YYNGEE. The CDR3 has 15 residues. CDR3 DNA sequence: TGTGCCAGCAGCCCGGGGACTAGGAACTACAATGAGCAGTTCTTC. Translated, it gives CASSPGTRNYNEQFF.

This chain uses TRBV5-6 with TRBJ2-1; either TRBD1 or TRBD2 may fit D (5 bases each). The CDR3 contains 14 residues. From germline, CDR1 is SGHDT and CDR2 YYEEEE. Trimming took off 0 bases at V and 4 bases at J, with 8 bases between the two ends. In DNA, the CDR3 is TGTGCCAGCAGCTTGGGGGGGTTATACAATGAGCAGTTCTTC. Translating gives CASSLGGLYNEQFF.

This clonotype was observed at least ten times. This sequence joins TRBV12-3 or TRBV12-4 and TRBJ1-4; D might be TRBD1 (6 bases). With 1 base removed from V and 8 bases from J, the gap between germline ends came to 26 bases. The CDR3 runs 19 residues. CDR3 sequence reads: CASSLVRGRGRLRNEKLFF. The CDR3 DNA follows: TGTGCCAGCAGTTTAGTCCGGGGCAGGGGCAGGTTACGGAACGAAAAACTGTTTTTT.

This clonotype appeared a few times. The chain carries TRBV10-3 and TRBJ2-3; 12 positions match TRBD1. The germline V gene encodes CDR1 ENHRY and CDR2 SYGVKD. The CDR3 has 15 amino acids. V lost 8 bases to trimming and J lost 3 bases; unmatched junction nucleotides: 6. The CDR3 DNA is TGTGCCATCGGTAGGGACAGGGGGCGAACAGATACGCAGTATTTT. Translated: CAIGRDRGRTDTQYF.

Only a few counts were recorded for this clonotype. The chain links TRBV5-1 to TRBJ1-4; tentative D call: TRBD1 (5 bases). V was shortened by 0 bases and J by 5 bases, with 11 bases between the two germline ends. Germline V CDR1 and CDR2: SGHRS, YFSETQ. The CDR3 is 15 residues long. CDR3 in DNA: TGCGCCAGCAGCTTGGTGCAGGGATCAAATGAAAAACTGTTTTTT. This encodes CASSLVQGSNEKLFF.

The sample holds a few counts of this clonotype. The V call is TRBV5-1, the J call TRBJ1-1; weak D call: TRBD1 (5 bases). The CDR3 runs 11 residues. Germline CDR1 and CDR2: SGHRS and YFSETQ. Between the trimmed V and J ends, which lost 6 bases and 3 bases, there was a span of 6 bases. In DNA, the CDR3 is TGCGCCAGCAAGACAGACACTGAAGCTTTCTTT. It yields the protein CASKTDTEAFF.

Many counts were recorded for this clonotype. V gene TRBV7-2 combines with J gene TRBJ1-4; D call uncertain. V lost 6 bases to trimming and J lost 4 bases, with 12 bases between them. The CDR3 contains 14 residues. Germline CDR1 and CDR2: SGHTA and FQGNSA. Here the CDR3 DNA reads TGTGCCAGCAGTGGTGGGCAGTTTAATGAAAAACTGTTTTTT. Amino acids: CASSGGQFNEKLFF.

This clonotype showed up just a few times. The genes are TRBV20-1 and TRBJ2-1; 9 nucleotides agree with TRBD2. Trimming took 6 bases from V and 7 from J; bases not matched to a gene: 13. Per germline, CDR1 DFQATT and CDR2 SNEGSKA (reference sequence). The CDR3 is made up of 15 amino acids. In DNA form, the CDR3 reads TGCAGTGCCACCCCCGGCGCGGGGGGGCGGAATGAGCAGTTCTTC. This encodes CSATPGAGGRNEQFF.

The rearrangement uses TRBV3-1 and TRBJ2-1; 8 bases align to TRBD2. The germline V gene has CDR1 LGHDT and CDR2 YNNKEL (reference sequence). The V gene end was trimmed by 3 bases and the J gene end by 6 bases; junction bases not matched to a gene: 7. The CDR3 totals 15 residues. CDR3 coding DNA: TGTGCCAGCAGCCAGGGACTAGGTGGAATCAATGAGCAGTTCTTC. Protein product: CASSQGLGGINEQFF.

The table lists this clonotype with a few counts. The chain is built from TRBV27 and TRBJ1-3, with D maybe TRBD1 (5 bases). The CDR3 runs to 14 residues. Germline CDR1 reads MNHEY; CDR2 reads SMNVEV (reference sequence). V lost 11 bases and J 2 bases, leaving 16 bases between the germline ends. CDR3 DNA sequence: TGTGCCCACTTGGGGGAAATGGCTGGAAACACCATATATTTT. Protein sequence: CAHLGEMAGNTIYF.

This clonotype was counted once. The chain couples TRBV30 to TRBJ2-3, with 8 bases aligning to TRBD2. The trim removed 2 bases at V and 2 bases at J, leaving 6 bases unmatched. The CDR3 spans 15 residues. Looked up from germline, CDR1 is GTSNPN and CDR2 is SVGIG (reference sequence). The CDR3 sequence: CAWSLLAGLTDTQYF. The DNA for the CDR3 is TGTGCCTGGAGTCTTTTAGCGGGACTCACAGATACGCAGTATTTT.